The rows below give T cell receptor beta chains drawn from one sample of a study of beta chain features in type 1 diabetes. Using immunoSEQ multiplex PCR, the repertoire was profiled, and TCRdb retains in-frame clones only, with some absent. The sample gives about 270,000 clones, roughly 13% of which show up once; about 0.016% is in the top ten. Sequencing was performed on naive CD4+ T cells from blood. These receptor sequences come from a young man with type 1 diabetes. Each CDR3 is given with its conserved first and last residue. The D gene is left open where the match is weak. Where a row states a size, it is once, few, many or the class of an expanded clone; other rows omit it.

clone_size	d_call	j_call	v_call	cdr3_nt	cdr3_aa
few	TRBD1	TRBJ1-2	TRBV27	TGTGCCAGCAGTTTACGGCAGGGGGCGTATCGGAGTGGCTACACCTTC	CASSLRQGAYRSGYTF
-	-	TRBJ1-1	TRBV9	TGTGCCAGCAGCGTCGAGATGAACACTGAAGCTTTCTTT	CASSVEMNTEAFF
-	TRBD2	TRBJ2-1	TRBV9	TGTGCCAGCAGCGTAGGAGCGGGAGGGCCCAATGAGCAGTTCTTC	CASSVGAGGPNEQFF
-	TRBD2	TRBJ2-7	TRBV2	TGTGCCAGCAGGTCTTTCCGGCTTTCGGGGACTAGCGGCACCTACGAGCAGTACTTC	CASRSFRLSGTSGTYEQYF
-	TRBD1	TRBJ1-5	TRBV18	TGTGCCAGCTCACCAACAGGGGACAATCAGCCCCAGCATTTT	CASSPTGDNQPQHF
-	-	TRBJ1-2	TRBV19	TGTGCCAGTAGTGTCGGGACACCTAACTATGGCTACACCTTC	CASSVGTPNYGYTF
-	-	TRBJ1-2	TRBV9	TGTGCCAGCAGCGTAGCTGACCTTCCGGGCTATGGCTACACCTTC	CASSVADLPGYGYTF
few	-	TRBJ1-4	TRBV7-2	TGTGCCAGCAGCTTCGCCCGGGAAGAAAAACTGTTTTTT	CASSFAREEKLFF
-	TRBD1	TRBJ2-5	TRBV4-1	TGCGCCAGCAGCCAAGATCCGGGACAGTTTTTGGAGACCCAGTACTTC	CASSQDPGQFLETQYF
-	TRBD2	TRBJ2-3	TRBV5-1	TGCGCCAGCAGCTTGGAGTCTGGCGGGAGATCAGATACGCAGTATTTT	CASSLESGGRSDTQYF
-	-	TRBJ2-5	TRBV9	TGTGCCAGCAGCGTAGCTGCGGGAGAGACCCAGTACTTC	CASSVAAGETQYF
-	TRBD1	TRBJ1-1	TRBV7-2	TGTGCCAGCAGCCTCGGACAGGGGGCGATGTCTGCTGAAGCTTTCTTT	CASSLGQGAMSAEAFF
-	TRBD2	TRBJ2-2	TRBV7-2	TGTGCCAGCAGCTTAGTGGCTAGCGGTCGCACCGGGGAGCTGTTTTTT	CASSLVASGRTGELFF
few	TRBD1	TRBJ2-7	TRBV28	TGTGCCAGCCTCAGGGGGATGAACGAGCAGTACTTC	CASLRGMNEQYF
-	-	TRBJ2-7	TRBV5-1	TGCGCCAGCAGACCGGGGGACGGACGAATAACTTTCAGCTCCTACGAGCAGTACTTC	CASRPGDGRITFSSYEQYF
-	-	TRBJ1-1	TRBV2	TGTGCCAGCAGGCGGCAGGGATTTACTGAAGCTTTCTTT	CASRRQGFTEAFF
few	-	TRBJ2-6	TRBV19	TGTGCCAGTAGTGCTAGCGACTCTGGGGCCAACGTCCTGACTTTC	CASSASDSGANVLTF
-	-	TRBJ1-2	TRBV9	TGTGCCAGCAGCGTGCACCAAAGCGCTAACTATGGCTACACCTTC	CASSVHQSANYGYTF
-	-	TRBJ1-5	TRBV7-9	TGTGCCAGCAGCTTCCAGGGGCCGAATCAGCCCCAGCATTTT	CASSFQGPNQPQHF
-	TRBD2	TRBJ2-5	TRBV5-1	TGCGCCAGCAGCTCTCTCTACGCGGGAGGCGGAGAGACCCAGTACTTC	CASSSLYAGGGETQYF
-	-	TRBJ1-2	TRBV19	TGTGCCAGTAGTATCGGAGTACCGAGCTATGGCTACACCTTC	CASSIGVPSYGYTF
few	-	TRBJ1-5	TRBV7-3	TGTGCCAGCAGCTCCGGGGGTGGGGCAGGGCACCAGCCCCAGCATTTT	CASSSGGGAGHQPQHF
-	-	TRBJ2-7	TRBV20-1	TGCAGTGCTAGACACTACGAGCAGTACTTC	CSARHYEQYF
few	-	TRBJ2-1	TRBV2	TGTGCCAGCAGTTACTATTCCAATGAGCAGTTCTTC	CASSYYSNEQFF
few	TRBD2	TRBJ2-5	TRBV5-1	TGCGCCAGCAGCTCACGGACTAGGGGAGAGACCCAGTACTTC	CASSSRTRGETQYF
few	TRBD1	TRBJ1-1	TRBV2	TGTGCCAGCAGTCGTGGGACAGCCCGGGGAGCTTTCTTT	CASSRGTARGAFF
-	-	TRBJ2-2	TRBV30	TGTGCCTGGAGTCGGACTATTTCCGGGGAGCTGTTTTTT	CAWSRTISGELFF
-	-	TRBJ2-7	TRBV10-3	TGTGCCATCAGGAGAATCGAGTCTAACGAGCAGTACTTC	CAIRRIESNEQYF
-	-	TRBJ2-7	TRBV6-6	TGTGCCAGCAGTTACTCGGTTAGCTCCTACGAGCAGTACTTC	CASSYSVSSYEQYF
few	TRBD2	TRBJ2-3	TRBV2	TGTGCCAGCAGCGCAGGACTAGCGGGAGTAGATACGCAGTATTTT	CASSAGLAGVDTQYF
few	-	TRBJ2-3	TRBV4-3	TGCGCCAGCAGCCAAGACGTCCCAGATACGCAGTATTTT	CASSQDVPDTQYF
-	-	TRBJ1-1	TRBV18	TGTGCCAGCTCACAACGCGACCCCACCGGGACTGAAGCTTTCTTT	CASSQRDPTGTEAFF
-	TRBD1	TRBJ2-3	TRBV6-1	TGTGCCAGCAGCCCAAGGACAGGGGAAGGGGATACGCAGTATTTT	CASSPRTGEGDTQYF
-	TRBD2	TRBJ2-7	TRBV10-3	TGTGCCATCAGTGAGTCTTCTAGCGGGACTTACGAGCAGTACTTC	CAISESSSGTYEQYF
-	-	TRBJ1-5	TRBV30	TGTGCCTGGAGTGGCCGAACACAGGGAATACAGCATTTT	CAWSGRTQGIQHF
-	-	TRBJ2-3	TRBV7-9	TGTGCCAGCAGCTTTACAGGGAGCCCTAGCACAGATACGCAGTATTTT	CASSFTGSPSTDTQYF
-	TRBD1	TRBJ2-5	TRBV6-6	TGTGCCAGCAGAACTGCGGACAGGGCCGAGACCCAGTACTTC	CASRTADRAETQYF
-	-	TRBJ1-1	TRBV6-6	TGTGCCAGCATCCCACAGGGAAGGACTGAAGCTTTCTTT	CASIPQGRTEAFF
-	-	TRBJ1-1	TRBV28	TGTGCCAGCAGTTCTCCGAACACTGAAGCTTTCTTT	CASSSPNTEAFF
-	-	TRBJ2-2	TRBV11-2	TGTGCCAGCAGCCCTTTCCCGAGGCCCGGGGAGCTGTTTTTT	CASSPFPRPGELFF
few	TRBD2	TRBJ2-3	TRBV7-9	TGTGCCGGAAGCGGGAGAGCTAGCACAGATACGCAGTATTTT	CAGSGRASTDTQYF
few	-	TRBJ2-3	TRBV30	TGTGCCTGCACTCCGAGGGGGAAGGGAGATACGCAGTATTTT	CACTPRGKGDTQYF
-	TRBD2	TRBJ2-1	TRBV28	TGTGCCAGCAGTCCAATCAGGACTAGCGGGAGGAATGAGCAGTTCTTC	CASSPIRTSGRNEQFF
-	-	TRBJ1-1	TRBV20-1	TGCAGTGTCACAGACAAACCTGAAGCTTTCTTT	CSVTDKPEAFF
-	TRBD2	TRBJ2-5	TRBV7-9	TGTGCCAGCAGCTTAACGTCGGGAGGGTCGGAGACCCAGTACTTC	CASSLTSGGSETQYF
-	-	TRBJ1-5	TRBV15	TGTGCCACCAGCAGCCGGGGGAATCAGCCCCAGCATTTT	CATSSRGNQPQHF
-	TRBD2	TRBJ2-1	TRBV28	TGTGCCAGCATCTCGACAGGCGGGAGGCAAAAATACAATGAGCAGTTCTTC	CASISTGGRQKYNEQFF
few	-	TRBJ2-5	TRBV2	TGTGCCAGCAGCGAAGAGACCCAGTACTTC	CASSEETQYF
few	-	TRBJ2-7	TRBV6-1	TGTGCCAGCATTCTCCAGGGCCGATCCGAGCAGTACTTC	CASILQGRSEQYF
-	-	TRBJ2-2	TRBV28	TGTGCCAGCAGGAAGCCTGACCAGGAAAGAACCGGGGAGCTGTTTTTT	CASRKPDQERTGELFF
-	TRBD2	TRBJ2-2	TRBV2	TGTGCCAGCAGTGACGGGACTAGCGCCAACACCGGGGAGCTGTTTTTT	CASSDGTSANTGELFF
-	-	TRBJ1-3	TRBV5-1	TGCGCCAGCAGCTTGGAGGGGACTGCCGTCTCTGGAAACACCATATATTTT	CASSLEGTAVSGNTIYF
-	-	TRBJ1-3	TRBV15	TGTGCCACCAGCTTTGTGGGGGCGATTGGAAACACCATATATTTT	CATSFVGAIGNTIYF
-	-	TRBJ2-5	TRBV7-2	TGTGCCAGCAGCGAGAATCTCCAAGAGACCCAGTACTTC	CASSENLQETQYF
few	TRBD1	TRBJ1-5	TRBV4-1	TGCGCCAGCAGACAAACGACAGGGAGGAATCAGCCCCAGCATTTT	CASRQTTGRNQPQHF
few	-	TRBJ2-6	TRBV29-1	TGCAGCGTTGAAGGGGGCCGCTCTGGGGCCAACGTCCTGACTTTC	CSVEGGRSGANVLTF
few	TRBD2	TRBJ2-7	TRBV18	TGTGCCAGCTCACTGACTCCCGGGACTATCGCTTACGAGCAGTACTTC	CASSLTPGTIAYEQYF
few	TRBD2	TRBJ2-1	TRBV18	TGTGCCAGCTCCCCCTCCTCCAGGCCTAGCGGGTTTGAGCAGTTCTTC	CASSPSSRPSGFEQFF
-	TRBD2	TRBJ2-5	TRBV6-5	TGTGCCAGCAATGGCCTAGCGGGAGAGACCCAGTACTTC	CASNGLAGETQYF